This T cell receptor (beta chain) came from a study of CD8+CD57+ T cells in acquired aplastic anemia. It was patients with CD8+CD57+ cell expansion by flow cytometry who were chosen for sequencing. Genomic DNA served as template for TCR beta VDJ and CDR3 profiling. TCRdb passed the reads through MiXCR, listing each CDR3 protein once. Here the sample spans about 260,000 distinct CDR3 sequences, roughly 82% being singletons. Study-level results: The same twenty-nine CD8+ CDR3 sequences occurred in patients and in controls.

Regarding this clonotype: Its antigen is unknown. The junction does not match germline at one end; this may be a read error.

From germline, CDR1 is LNHNV and CDR2 YYDKDF (reference sequence). The CDR3 length is 14 residues. Material for sequencing was sorted CD4+, CD8+, or CD8+CD57+ T cells (not recorded which) from PBMCs. The sequence came from a human donor with aplastic anemia. The chain couples TRBV15 to TRBJ2-3; possible D gene TRBD1, 5 bases. DNA of the CDR3: TGTGCCACCAGCTGGGGCTCCGGCCCAGAGACCCAGTACTTT. Protein sequence: CATSWGSGPETQYF. Together with reference TRBV15 and TRBJ2-3, the CDR3 gives the full variable domain: DAMVIQNPRYQVTQFGKPVTLSCSQTLNHNVMYWYQQKSSQAPKLLFHYYDKDFNNEADTPDNFQSRRPNTSFCFLDIRSPGLGDTAMYLCATSWGSGPETQYFGPGTRLTVL.